These 30 T cell receptor beta chains came from one sample sequenced in a study of cytomegalovirus exposure and HLA in healthy donors. The repertoire was sequenced with immunoSEQ multiplex PCR; TCRdb's copy has only in-frame clones and lacks some. The repertoire holds roughly 300,000 clones, with about nine tenths as singletons. The sequenced sample consisted of PBMCs. These receptor sequences come from a woman in her 30s in good health and CMV-seropositive.

The chain recombines TRBV6-1 with TRBJ2-1, with 9 bases identical to TRBD2. From germline, CDR1 is MNHNS and CDR2 SASEGT. The CDR3 consists of 16 residues. Trimming cost V 3 bases and J 7 bases; bases outside gene matches: 10. The CDR3: CASSEWRGGRLNEQFF. Here the CDR3 DNA reads TGTGCCAGCAGTGAGTGGCGGGGGGGCCGATTAAATGAGCAGTTCTTC.

CDR3 bases: TGTGCCAGCAGTTTAGGGGAACGGGAGCAGTTCTTC. Amino acids: CASSLGEREQFF. The genes are TRBV27 and TRBJ2-1; D call uncertain. Per the germline V gene, CDR1 is MNHEY and CDR2 is SMNVEV (reference sequence). Deletions cut 2 bases from V and 10 bases from J, with 9 bases between. The length of the CDR3 is 12 residues.

This chain connects TRBV6-1 to TRBJ2-7, with unresolved D. V was pared by 1 base and J by 0 bases, with 10 bases between. The CDR3 totals 15 residues. Per germline, CDR1 MNHNS and CDR2 SASEGT. CDR3 sequence: CASSEVAASSYEQYF. The DNA of the CDR3 is TGTGCCAGCAGTGAAGTGGCAGCCAGCTCCTACGAGCAGTACTTC.

The rearrangement links TRBV6-5 to TRBJ1-4, with 10 bases identical to TRBD1. CDR3 length: 14 amino acids. CDR1 is MNHEY, CDR2 SVGAGI, per germline. V shed 6 bases and J 7 bases; nucleotides not matched to a gene: 5. The CDR3 DNA reads as TGTGCCAGCAGCCGACAGGGGGCGAGTGAAAAACTGTTTTTT. Translating it yields CASSRQGASEKLFF.

The gene calls are TRBV25-1 and TRBJ1-5, with D maybe TRBD1 (5 bases). CDR3 size: 14 residues. Germline V gene sequence: CDR1 MGHDK, CDR2 SYGVNS. V lost 2 bases and J lost 3, with 8 bases in between. The DNA of the CDR3 is TGTGCCAGCAGTGAACCAGGGTCCAATCAGCCCCAGCATTTT. Translated, it gives CASSEPGSNQPQHF.

The chain couples TRBV30 to TRBJ1-2; the D gene is possibly TRBD1 (6 bases). This CDR3 region has 14 residues. Germline CDR1 is GTSNPN and CDR2 is SVGIG (reference sequence). The ends were cut back, 4 bases at V and 4 bases at J, with 16 bases in the middle. CDR3 loop: CAWTAAGGGYGYTF. Here the CDR3 DNA reads TGTGCCTGGACGGCAGCGGGGGGCGGCTATGGCTACACCTTC.

V and J are TRBV4-1 and TRBJ1-1, with D possibly TRBD1 on 5 matching bases. CDR3 size: 12 residues. CDR1 is MGHRA, CDR2 YSYEKL, per germline. The V and J ends lost 3 bases and 8 bases respectively, with 10 bases between them. The CDR3 sequence is CASSQGRTEAFF. The CDR3 bases are TGCGCCAGCAGCCAGGGTAGGACAGAAGCTTTCTTT.

The CDR3 DNA reads TGTGCCAGCAGCTTCGGGACTAGCGGGGCTATTGAGACCCAGTACTTC. This translates into CASSFGTSGAIETQYF. The chain carries TRBV13 and TRBJ2-5, with 13 bases matching TRBD2. Germline CDR1 PRHDT, CDR2 FYEKMQ (reference sequence). Unmatched junction bases numbered 6, after V lost 3 bases and J lost 5 bases. This CDR3 has 16 amino acids.

The rearrangement uses TRBV19 and TRBJ1-5; D might be TRBD1 (5 bases). This CDR3 is 15 amino acids long. Germline CDR1 LNHDA, CDR2 SQIVND (reference sequence). V gave up 2 bases and J gave up 1 base, with 9 bases separating them. The CDR3 reads CASSINRGSNQPQHF. The CDR3 coding sequence is TGTGCCAGTAGTATAAATAGGGGAAGCAATCAGCCCCAGCATTTT.

V usage is TRBV7-6 and J usage is TRBJ2-7; a possible D gene is TRBD1 (6 bases). V dropped 0 bases and J dropped 9 bases, with 9 bases sitting between them. Germline V gene data show CDR1 as SGHVS and CDR2 as FNYEAQ. This CDR3 is built from 12 residues. CDR3 nucleotides: TGTGCCAGCAGCTTAGCGGGGGCCCCGCAGTACTTC. Protein: CASSLAGAPQYF.

The genes are TRBV27 and TRBJ2-7; D is possibly TRBD1 (5 bases). Germline CDR1 MNHEY, CDR2 SMNVEV (reference sequence). The CDR3 spans 14 residues. V lost 1 base, J lost 5 bases, and 12 bases lay in between. The CDR3 spells CASSLWQGAHEQYF. Here the CDR3 DNA reads TGTGCCAGCAGTTTATGGCAGGGTGCCCACGAGCAGTACTTC.

CDR3 nucleotides: TGCAGTGCCCCGGTACACAATGAGCAGTTCTTC. Translation gives CSAPVHNEQFF. V usage is TRBV20-1 and J usage is TRBJ2-1, with D unresolved. The CDR3 is 11 residues long. Germline CDR1 and CDR2: DFQATT and SNEGSKA (reference sequence). Trimming shortened V by 6 bases and J by 5 bases, and 8 bases separated the two germline ends.

The chain carries TRBV5-4 and TRBJ2-7, with 10 bases matching TRBD1. Per the germline V gene, CDR1 is SGHNT and CDR2 is YYREEE (reference sequence). This CDR3 is 16 amino acids long. Trimming at V came to 4 bases and at J to 1 base, leaving 8 bases not matched to a gene. In DNA, the CDR3 is TGTGCCAGCAGCAGACCTGGACAGGGGGTATCCTACGAGCAGTACTTC. Its translation is CASSRPGQGVSYEQYF.

This clone was observed a few times. The chain employs TRBV6-5 and TRBJ1-6; no clear D gene. The CDR3 length is 12 residues. The germline V and J ends were trimmed by 5 bases and 7 bases, with 6 bases remaining between them. Germline loops: CDR1 MNHEY, CDR2 SVGAGI. CDR3 protein: CASSGRNSPLHF. The CDR3 DNA reads TGTGCCAGCAGTGGAAGGAATTCACCCCTCCACTTT.

The chain joins TRBV10-1 to TRBJ1-3, with a weak D call TRBD1 (6 bases). V was trimmed by 4 bases and J by 4 bases, leaving 20 bases between them. This CDR3 has 17 residues. The germline gives CDR1 WNHNN, CDR2 SYGVQD (reference sequence). CDR3 bases: TGCGCCAGCAGTGCCACGGGTAGGGACACGGGAGGAAACACCATATATTTT. Translating gives CASSATGRDTGGNTIYF.

This clone was observed once. The chain uses TRBV27 and TRBJ2-1; TRBD2 aligns across 11 bases. Germline lookup yields CDR1 MNHEY and CDR2 SMNVEV (reference sequence). The CDR3 has 16 amino acids. J gave up 8 bases and V 5 bases, and 11 bases lay outside the gene matches. The CDR3 spells CASSTSASGRFHEQFF. The CDR3 bases are TGTGCCAGCAGTACCAGCGCTAGCGGGAGGTTTCATGAGCAGTTCTTC.

V usage is TRBV7-3 and J usage is TRBJ2-1, with D uncertain. Per germline, CDR1 SGHTA and CDR2 FQGTGA. The CDR3 totals 20 residues. Trimming left V 1 base short and J 7 bases short, with 29 bases between. CDR3 sequence (DNA): TGTGCCAGCAGCTTAAGGGCGGCACCCCACCTCACTGGATACGTGAATGAGCAGTTCTTC. This gives the protein CASSLRAAPHLTGYVNEQFF.

This chain uses TRBV7-2 with TRBJ2-7; D possibly corresponds to TRBD2 (5 bases). There are 13 residues in the CDR3. Germline V gives CDR1 SGHTA, CDR2 FQGNSA. The V end was cut by 5 bases, the J end by 2 bases, with 10 bases between. CDR3 region: CASSVRGTYEQYF. The CDR3, as DNA: TGTGCCAGCAGCGTACGGGGAACCTACGAGCAGTACTTC.

The V call is TRBV6-1, the J call TRBJ2-1, with D hard to call. The V and J ends lost 2 bases and 0 bases respectively, with 14 bases between them. The CDR3 runs to 17 residues. The germline V gene encodes CDR1 MNHNS and CDR2 SASEGT. CDR3 loop: CASSERSAHSSYNEQFF. Here the CDR3 DNA reads TGTGCCAGCAGTGAACGGTCAGCTCATAGCTCCTACAATGAGCAGTTCTTC.

V gene TRBV28 combines with J gene TRBJ2-7; tentative D call: TRBD1 (6 bases). Deletions cut 8 bases from V and 3 bases from J, with 17 bases between. Germline CDR1 reads MDHEN; CDR2 reads SYDVKM. The CDR3 length is 14 residues. For the CDR3, the DNA is TGTGCCAGCTCTTCCGGGACATGGGGCTACGAGCAGTACTTC. It specifies CASSSGTWGYEQYF.

V and J are TRBV19 and TRBJ2-7; D not certain. The germline gives CDR1 LNHDA, CDR2 SQIVND (reference sequence). The V end lost 10 bases, the J end lost 3 bases, and 19 bases lay between the germline ends. This CDR3 spans 14 amino acids. Here the CDR3 reads CAIQRTGVCYEQYF. CDR3 DNA: TGTGCCATTCAACGGACGGGTGTTTGCTACGAGCAGTACTTC.

Comment on this clone: At one of its ends the junction is not consistent with the germline gene, which may arise from a read error. The chain combines TRBV11-2 with TRBJ2-7; maybe TRBD2 (6 bases). The germline gives CDR1 SGHAT, CDR2 FQNNGV. The length of the CDR3 is 12 residues. CDR3 DNA: TGTGCCAGCAGCTTAGATCGGGGGACCCAGGACTTC. Amino acids: CASSLDRGTQDF.

The CDR3 nucleotides are TGCAGCGTTGGAGCAATTACAGGATACGAGCAGTACTTC. This codes for CSVGAITGYEQYF. The V call is TRBV29-1, the J call TRBJ2-7; D possibly corresponds to TRBD1 (5 bases). Looked up from germline, CDR1 is SQVTM and CDR2 is ANQGSEA. Trimming took off 4 bases at V and 4 bases at J, with 14 bases between the two ends. The CDR3 is made up of 13 amino acids.

The rearrangement uses TRBV7-3 and TRBJ2-1, with 15 bases lining up with TRBD2. This CDR3 is built from 15 residues. Germline assignment: CDR1 SGHTA and CDR2 FQGTGA. V lost 5 bases and J lost 7; bases outside the gene matches: 3. The CDR3 here is CASSNGTSGRNEQFF. DNA for the CDR3: TGTGCCAGCAGCAACGGGACTAGCGGGAGGAATGAGCAGTTCTTC.

J is TRBJ2-1 and V is TRBV7-2, with D possibly being TRBD2 (6 bases). V lost 2 bases, J lost 10 bases, and 15 bases lay in between. Germline loops: CDR1 SGHTA, CDR2 FQGNSA. The CDR3 spans 14 residues. CDR3 residues: CASSLLAPSDEQFF. As DNA, the CDR3 is TGTGCCAGCAGCTTATTGGCCCCTAGCGACGAGCAGTTCTTC.

The V gene is TRBV6-1, the J gene TRBJ1-4; D might be TRBD1 (5 bases). Germline CDR1 is MNHNS and CDR2 is SASEGT. V dropped 6 bases and J dropped 5 bases, with 7 bases sitting between them. This CDR3 has 12 amino acids. CDR3 bases: TGTGCCAGCAGAGGGGACAATGAAAAACTGTTTTTT. It specifies CASRGDNEKLFF.

The V gene is TRBV11-2, the J gene TRBJ2-2, with D maybe TRBD1 (6 bases). The CDR3 loop spans 16 amino acids. The germline V and J ends were trimmed by 3 bases and 4 bases, with 15 bases remaining between them. Germline V gene sequence: CDR1 SGHAT, CDR2 FQNNGV. The CDR3 protein is CASSLRTGNPTGELFF. Written as DNA, the CDR3 is TGTGCCAGCAGCTTGAGAACAGGGAACCCCACCGGGGAGCTGTTTTTT.

Here the CDR3 DNA reads TGTGCCAGCAGCCAAGACCGGGGAAGCGAGCAGTACTTC. It is translated as CASSQDRGSEQYF. This chain joins TRBV4-2 and TRBJ2-7; D is possibly TRBD2 (5 bases). The CDR3 covers 13 residues. CDR1 and CDR2 (germline): LGHNA, YNFKEQ. Trimming took off 0 bases at V and 6 bases at J, with 9 bases between the two ends.

J is TRBJ2-1 and V is TRBV7-8, with no clear D. Germline CDR1 is SGHVS and CDR2 is FQNEAQ. The ends were cut back, 5 bases at V and 0 bases at J, with 11 bases in the middle. The CDR3 covers 15 residues. Written as DNA, the CDR3 is TGTGCCAGCAGCCCTCGACAAAGCTCCTACAATGAGCAGTTCTTC. Its protein is CASSPRQSSYNEQFF.

This clone was recorded a few times. The rearrangement uses TRBV4-1 and TRBJ1-5; TRBD1 matches at 9 bases. With 4 bases clipped from V and 6 bases from J, the junction kept 13 bases outside the gene matches. CDR3 size: 17 residues. Looked up from germline, CDR1 is MGHRA and CDR2 is YSYEKL. As DNA, the CDR3 is TGCGCCAGCAGCCCGAGTCCCGGGACAGGGAGGGGTCAGCCCCAGCATTTT. Residues: CASSPSPGTGRGQPQHF.